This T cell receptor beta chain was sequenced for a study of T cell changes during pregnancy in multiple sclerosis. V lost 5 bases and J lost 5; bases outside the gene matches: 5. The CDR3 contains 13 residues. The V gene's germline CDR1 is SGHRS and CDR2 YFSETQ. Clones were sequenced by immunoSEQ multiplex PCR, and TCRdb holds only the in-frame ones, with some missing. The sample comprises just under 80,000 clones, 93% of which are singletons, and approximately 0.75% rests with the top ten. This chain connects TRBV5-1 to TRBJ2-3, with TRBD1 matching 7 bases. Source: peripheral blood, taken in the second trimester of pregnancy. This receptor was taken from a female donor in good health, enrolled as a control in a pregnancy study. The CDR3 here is CASRTGNRDTQYF. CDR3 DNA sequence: TGCGCCAGCAGGACAGGGAACAGAGATACGCAGTATTTT.